This T cell receptor beta chain was identified in a study of blood T cell repertoires in COVID-19. Study-level information: Sources were T cells, B-cell-depleted T cells, or PBMCs; the material itself was cDNA or gDNA.

Repertoires were generated with immunoSEQ multiplex PCR, while TCRdb's copy carries only in-frame clones and drops some. The sample lists under 400,000 clones, approximately 91% occurring once. CDR1 SGHNT and CDR2 YYREEE come from the germline V gene (reference sequence). The CDR3 covers 15 residues. J was trimmed by 4 bases and V by 3 bases; bases with no gene match: 7. The sequencing sample was made of PBMCs or T cells enriched from blood (not recorded which). The chain joins TRBV5-4 to TRBJ1-2, with 9 bases fitting TRBD1. This TCR was sampled from a young woman who had been exposed to COVID-19. CDR3 residues: CASSWRQGEVYGYTF. The CDR3 bases are TGTGCCAGCAGCTGGAGACAGGGGGAGGTCTATGGCTACACCTTC.